This T cell receptor (beta chain) derives from a study of regulatory T cells in long-lasting Graves disease. Study-level findings and limits: Persistent disease was associated with favored TRBV28 usage and with favored use of TRBJ1-2 and TRBJ2-5. Persistent Graves' patients showed less TCR diversity than newly diagnosed patients showed.

The germline V gene has CDR1 SGHTA and CDR2 FQGNSA. The V end lost 6 bases, the J end lost 3 bases, and 15 bases lay between the germline ends. CDR3 length: 15 amino acids. This clonotype was observed a few times. The antigen is unknown. TCR beta libraries were built with iRepertoire HTBI primers and Arm-PCR of CDR3 regions. TCRdb independently ran MiXCR on the multiplex PCR reads; one entry per CDR3 protein. The table lists approximately 440,000 distinct CDR3 sequences, less than 25% of them singletons, with roughly 26% in the top ten. Stated time point: persistent/refractory GD, antithyroid drugs over 5 years with positive TRAb. PBMC RNA was the source of the TCR library. Investigators report Graves' disease was diagnosed under American Thyroid Association guidelines.

The sequences come from peripheral blood mononuclear cells (PBMCs), collected when the disease was refractory, from a patient treated with antithyroid drugs. The gene calls are TRBV7-2 and TRBJ2-1; D call uncertain. The TCR was taken from a female donor with Graves disease. CDR3 DNA: TGTGCCAGCAGGTGGAAGCTGGGTGGCTACAATGAGCAGTTCTTC. This sequence encodes CASRWKLGGYNEQFF.